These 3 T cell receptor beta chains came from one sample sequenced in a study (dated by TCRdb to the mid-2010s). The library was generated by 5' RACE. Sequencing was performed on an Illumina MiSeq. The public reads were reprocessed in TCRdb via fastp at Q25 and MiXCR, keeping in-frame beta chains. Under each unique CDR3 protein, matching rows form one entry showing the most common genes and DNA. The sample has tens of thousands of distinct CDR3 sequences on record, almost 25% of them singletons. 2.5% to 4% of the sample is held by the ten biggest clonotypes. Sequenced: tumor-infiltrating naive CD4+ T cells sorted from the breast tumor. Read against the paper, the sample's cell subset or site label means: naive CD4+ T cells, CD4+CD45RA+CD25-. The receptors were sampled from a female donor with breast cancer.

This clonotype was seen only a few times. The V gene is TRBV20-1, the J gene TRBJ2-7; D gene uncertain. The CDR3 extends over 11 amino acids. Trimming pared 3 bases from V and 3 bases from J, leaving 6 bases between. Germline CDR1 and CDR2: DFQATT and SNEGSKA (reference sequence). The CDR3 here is CSARKIYEQYF. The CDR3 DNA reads TGCAGTGCTAGGAAAATCTACGAGCAGTACTTC.

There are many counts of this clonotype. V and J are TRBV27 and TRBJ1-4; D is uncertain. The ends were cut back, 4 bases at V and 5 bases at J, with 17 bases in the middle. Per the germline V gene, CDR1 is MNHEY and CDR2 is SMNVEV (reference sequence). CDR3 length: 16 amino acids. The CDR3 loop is CASSSRNISANEKLFF. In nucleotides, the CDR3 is TGTGCCAGCAGTTCCCGCAACATAAGTGCAAATGAAAAACTGTTTTTT.

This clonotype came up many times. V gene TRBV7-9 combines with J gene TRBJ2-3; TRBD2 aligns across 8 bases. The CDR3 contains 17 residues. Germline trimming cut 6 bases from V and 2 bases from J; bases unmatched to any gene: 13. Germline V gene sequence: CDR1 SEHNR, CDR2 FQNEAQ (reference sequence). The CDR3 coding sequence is TGTGCCAGCAGTGAGGGGGGCACTAGCGGCTTCACAGATACGCAGTATTTT. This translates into CASSEGGTSGFTDTQYF. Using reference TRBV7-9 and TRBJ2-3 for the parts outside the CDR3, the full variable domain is DTGVSQNPRHKITKRGQNVTFRCDPISEHNRLYWYRQTLGQGPEFLTYFQNEAQLEKSRLLSDRFSAERPKGSFSTLEIQRTEQGDSAMYLCASSEGGTSGFTDTQYFGPGTRLTVL.